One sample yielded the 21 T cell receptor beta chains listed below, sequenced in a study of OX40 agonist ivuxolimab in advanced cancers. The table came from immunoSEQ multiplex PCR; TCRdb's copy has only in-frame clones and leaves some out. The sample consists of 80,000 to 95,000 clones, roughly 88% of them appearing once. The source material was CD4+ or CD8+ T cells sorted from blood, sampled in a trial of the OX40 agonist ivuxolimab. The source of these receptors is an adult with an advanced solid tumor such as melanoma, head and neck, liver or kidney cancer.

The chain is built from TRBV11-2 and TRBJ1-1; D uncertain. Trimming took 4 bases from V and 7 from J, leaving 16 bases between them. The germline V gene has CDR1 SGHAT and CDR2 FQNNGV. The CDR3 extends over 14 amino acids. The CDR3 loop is CASSSSRVGHEAFF. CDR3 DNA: TGTGCCAGCAGCTCAAGTAGGGTAGGTCATGAAGCTTTCTTT.

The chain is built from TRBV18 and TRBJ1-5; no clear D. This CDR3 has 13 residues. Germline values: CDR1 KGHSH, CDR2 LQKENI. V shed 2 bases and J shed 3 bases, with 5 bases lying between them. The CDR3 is CASSPSTNQPQHF. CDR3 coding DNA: TGTGCCAGCTCACCAAGCACCAATCAGCCCCAGCATTTT.

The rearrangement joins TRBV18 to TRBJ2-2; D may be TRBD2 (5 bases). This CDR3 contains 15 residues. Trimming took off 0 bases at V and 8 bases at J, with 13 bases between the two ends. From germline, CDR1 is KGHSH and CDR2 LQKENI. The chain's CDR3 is CASSPPGIGFGELFF. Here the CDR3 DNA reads TGTGCCAGCTCACCACCCGGGATAGGCTTTGGGGAGCTGTTTTTT.

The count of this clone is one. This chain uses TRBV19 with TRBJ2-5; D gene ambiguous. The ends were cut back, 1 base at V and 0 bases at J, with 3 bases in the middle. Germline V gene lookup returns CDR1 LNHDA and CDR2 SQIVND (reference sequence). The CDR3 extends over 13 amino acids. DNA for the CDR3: TGTGCCAGTAGTATAGGCTACCAAGAGACCCAGTACTTC. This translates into CASSIGYQETQYF.

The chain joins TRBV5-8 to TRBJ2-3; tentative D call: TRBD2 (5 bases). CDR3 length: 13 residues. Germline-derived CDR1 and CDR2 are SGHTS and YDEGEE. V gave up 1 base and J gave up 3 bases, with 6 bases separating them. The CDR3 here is CASSLRGTDTQYF. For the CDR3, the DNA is TGTGCCAGCAGCTTGCGAGGGACAGATACGCAGTATTTT.

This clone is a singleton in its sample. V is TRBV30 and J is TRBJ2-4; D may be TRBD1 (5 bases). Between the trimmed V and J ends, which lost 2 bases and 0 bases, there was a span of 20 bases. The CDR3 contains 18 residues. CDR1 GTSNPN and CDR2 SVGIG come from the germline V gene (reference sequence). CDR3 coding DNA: TGTGCCTGGAGTATTGGTAGGGGAACGACCCTAGCCAAAAACATTCAGTACTTC. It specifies CAWSIGRGTTLAKNIQYF.

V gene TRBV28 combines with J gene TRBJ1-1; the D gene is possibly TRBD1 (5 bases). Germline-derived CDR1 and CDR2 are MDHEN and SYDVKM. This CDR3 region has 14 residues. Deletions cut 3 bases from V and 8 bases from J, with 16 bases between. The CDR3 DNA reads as TGTGCCAGCAGTTTGGAAAAGCATAGACAGGAAGCTTTCTTT. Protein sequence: CASSLEKHRQEAFF. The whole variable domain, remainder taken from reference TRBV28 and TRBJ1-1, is DVKVTQSSRYLVKRTGEKVFLECVQDMDHENMFWYRQDPGLGLRLIYFSYDVKMKEKGDIPEGYSVSREKKERFSLILESASTNQTSMYLCASSLEKHRQEAFFGQGTRLTVV.

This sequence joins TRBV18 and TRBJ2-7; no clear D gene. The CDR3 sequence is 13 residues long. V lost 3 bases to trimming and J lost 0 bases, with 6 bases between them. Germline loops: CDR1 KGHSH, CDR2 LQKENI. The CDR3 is CASSPQSSYEQYF. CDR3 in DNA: TGTGCCAGCTCACCCCAGAGCTCCTACGAGCAGTACTTC.

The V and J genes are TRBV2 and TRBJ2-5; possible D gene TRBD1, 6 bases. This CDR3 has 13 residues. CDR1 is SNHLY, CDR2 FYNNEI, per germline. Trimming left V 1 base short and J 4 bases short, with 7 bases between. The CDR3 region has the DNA TGTGCCAGCAGTGAAGGGGGGCGAGAGACCCAGTACTTC. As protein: CASSEGGRETQYF.

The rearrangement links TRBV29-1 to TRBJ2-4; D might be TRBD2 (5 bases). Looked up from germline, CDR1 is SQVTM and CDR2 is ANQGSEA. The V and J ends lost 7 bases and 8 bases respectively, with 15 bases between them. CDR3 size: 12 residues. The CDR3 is CSARTPGDIQYF. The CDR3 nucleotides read TGCAGCGCCAGGACGCCCGGGGACATTCAGTACTTC.

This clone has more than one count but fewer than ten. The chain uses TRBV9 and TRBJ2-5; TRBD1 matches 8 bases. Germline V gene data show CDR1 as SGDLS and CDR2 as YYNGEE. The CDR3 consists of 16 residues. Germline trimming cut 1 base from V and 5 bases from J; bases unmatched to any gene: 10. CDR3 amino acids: CASSVLPGGDSETQYF. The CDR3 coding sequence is TGTGCCAGCAGCGTATTACCAGGGGGCGATTCGGAGACCCAGTACTTC.

CDR3 DNA sequence: TGTGCCAGCAGCTTGGGCCCCCCTACAGGTTATGGCTACACCTTC. Protein sequence: CASSLGPPTGYGYTF. The chain has TRBV5-4 and TRBJ1-2; a possible D gene is TRBD1 (5 bases). Germline V gene data show CDR1 as SGHNT and CDR2 as YYREEE (reference sequence). CDR3 length: 15 residues. V lost 0 bases to trimming and J lost 5 bases, with 14 bases between them.

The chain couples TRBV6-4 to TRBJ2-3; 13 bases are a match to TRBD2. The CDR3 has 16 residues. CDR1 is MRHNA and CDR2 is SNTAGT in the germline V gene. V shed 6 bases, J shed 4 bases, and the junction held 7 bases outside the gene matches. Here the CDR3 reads CASSPTSGGAADTQYF. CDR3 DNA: TGTGCCAGCAGCCCCACTAGCGGGGGGGCGGCAGATACGCAGTATTTT.

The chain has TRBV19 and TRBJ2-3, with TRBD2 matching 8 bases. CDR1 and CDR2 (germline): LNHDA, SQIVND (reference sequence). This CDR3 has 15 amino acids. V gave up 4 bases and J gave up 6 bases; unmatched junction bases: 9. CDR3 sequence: CASSSRRGGLDTQYF. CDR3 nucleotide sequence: TGTGCCAGTAGTAGTCGACGGGGGGGCCTGGATACGCAGTATTTT. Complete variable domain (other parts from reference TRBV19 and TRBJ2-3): DGGITQSPKYLFRKEGQNVTLSCEQNLNHDAMYWYRQDPGQGLRLIYYSQIVNDFQKGDIAEGYSVSREKKESFPLTVTSAQKNPTAFYLCASSSRRGGLDTQYFGPGTRLTVL.

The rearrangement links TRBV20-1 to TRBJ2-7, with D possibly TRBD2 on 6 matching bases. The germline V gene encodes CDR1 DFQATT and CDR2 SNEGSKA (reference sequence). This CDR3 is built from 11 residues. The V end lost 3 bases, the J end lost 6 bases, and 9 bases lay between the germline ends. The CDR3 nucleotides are TGCAGTGCTAGCGGGAGAACCGAGCAGTACTTC. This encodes CSASGRTEQYF.

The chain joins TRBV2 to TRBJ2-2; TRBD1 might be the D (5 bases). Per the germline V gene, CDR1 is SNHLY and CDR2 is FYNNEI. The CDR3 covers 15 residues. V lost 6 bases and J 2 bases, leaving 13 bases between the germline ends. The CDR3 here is CASRREQGNTGELFF. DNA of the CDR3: TGTGCCAGCAGACGAGAGCAGGGCAACACCGGGGAGCTGTTTTTT. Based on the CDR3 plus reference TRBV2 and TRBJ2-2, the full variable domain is EPEVTQTPSHQVTQMGQEVILRCVPISNHLYFYWYRQILGQKVEFLVSFYNNEISEKSEIFDDQFSVERPDGSNFTLKIRSTKLEDSAMYFCASRREQGNTGELFFGEGSRLTVL.

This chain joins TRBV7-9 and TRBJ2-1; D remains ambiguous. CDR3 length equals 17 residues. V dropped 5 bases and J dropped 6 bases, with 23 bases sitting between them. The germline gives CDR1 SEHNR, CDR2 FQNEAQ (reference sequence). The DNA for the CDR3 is TGTGCCAGCAGCCCTACGCTTGCTCCCGGGTGGGCCAATGAGCAGTTCTTC. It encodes CASSPTLAPGWANEQFF.

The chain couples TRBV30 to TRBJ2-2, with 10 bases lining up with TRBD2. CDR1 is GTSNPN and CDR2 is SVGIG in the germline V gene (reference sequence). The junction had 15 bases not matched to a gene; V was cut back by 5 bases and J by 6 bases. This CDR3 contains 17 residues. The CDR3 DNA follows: TGTGCCTGGGACCGAGCGGGAGGGTACCAAAGCGCCGGGGAGCTGTTTTTT. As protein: CAWDRAGGYQSAGELFF.

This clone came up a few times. CDR3 region: CASIFRGGSNQPQHF. The CDR3 DNA follows: TGTGCCAGTATCTTCCGGGGGGGGAGCAATCAGCCCCAGCATTTT. The chain recombines TRBV19 with TRBJ1-5, with D possibly TRBD1 on 5 matching bases. CDR3 length equals 15 residues. Germline lookup yields CDR1 LNHDA and CDR2 SQIVND (reference sequence). V lost 7 bases to trimming and J lost 1 base, with 14 bases between them.

This CDR3 is CASSSTEGGFSGNTIYF. The DNA of the CDR3 is TGTGCCAGCAGCTCTACAGAGGGGGGCTTCTCTGGAAACACCATATATTTT. The V call is TRBV5-5, the J call TRBJ1-3, with a tentative D call TRBD1 (6 bases). V was shortened by 3 bases and J by 0 bases, with 16 bases between the two germline ends. The CDR3 spans 17 residues. CDR1 SGHKS and CDR2 YYEKEE come from the germline V gene (reference sequence).

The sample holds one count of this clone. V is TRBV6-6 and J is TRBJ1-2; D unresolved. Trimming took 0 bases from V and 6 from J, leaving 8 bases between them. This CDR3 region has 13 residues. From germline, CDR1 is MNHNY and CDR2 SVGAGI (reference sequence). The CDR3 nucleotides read TGTGCCAGCAGTTACTCCGCGGAGCATGGCTACACCTTC. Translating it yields CASSYSAEHGYTF.